This is a list of T cell receptor beta chains from one sample in a study of blood T cells in healthy people across ages. Each CDR3 protein gets one entry after TCRdb re-called the 5' RACE reads with MiXCR. The sample lists fewer than 700,000 distinct CDR3 sequences, 40% to 45% occurring once. The material sequenced was blood. The receptors were sampled from a man older than 75 in good health. Both conserved end residues are part of each CDR3. Each record gives: V gene, J gene, D gene, clone size, CDR3 DNA, CDR3 protein. The D gene is left open where the match is weak. For some rows the clone size is stated as once, few or many, or as a class when expanded; others skip it.

v_call: TRBV6-1; j_call: TRBJ2-7; d_call: TRBD1; clone_size: once; cdr3_nt: TGTGCCAGCAGTGCGGGACAGTGGAGCTCCTACAATGAGCAGTACTTC; cdr3_aa: CASSAGQWSSYNEQYF
v_call: TRBV7-2; j_call: TRBJ2-1; d_call: NA; clone_size: few; cdr3_nt: TGTGCCAGCAGCTTAGCTCTACCCTCGAGCTCCTACAATGAGCAGTTCTTC; cdr3_aa: CASSLALPSSSYNEQFF
v_call: TRBV21-1; j_call: TRBJ1-1; d_call: NA; clone_size: few; cdr3_nt: TGTGCCAGCAGCAAAGAGGGATCCCGGACGCACACTGAAGCTTTCTTT; cdr3_aa: CASSKEGSRTHTEAFF
v_call: TRBV2; j_call: TRBJ2-3; d_call: NA; clone_size: NA; cdr3_nt: TGTGCCAGCAGTGGCTCTAGCGCCAGGACAGATACGCAGTATTTT; cdr3_aa: CASSGSSARTDTQYF
v_call: TRBV11-2; j_call: TRBJ2-1; d_call: NA; clone_size: NA; cdr3_nt: TGTGCCAGCAGAAGGAGCGAGGGTTCCTACAATGAGCAGTTCTTC; cdr3_aa: CASRRSEGSYNEQFF
v_call: TRBV10-3; j_call: TRBJ2-1; d_call: TRBD2; clone_size: NA; cdr3_nt: TGTGCCATCAGTGCGGGGGGGACGGGAGCCAATGAGCAGTTCTTC; cdr3_aa: CAISAGGTGANEQFF
v_call: TRBV7-2; j_call: TRBJ1-1; d_call: NA; clone_size: NA; cdr3_nt: TGTGCCAGCAGCTACCAATTTGACCCTCTAGGCACTGAAGCTTTCTTT; cdr3_aa: CASSYQFDPLGTEAFF
v_call: TRBV9; j_call: TRBJ2-2; d_call: NA; clone_size: NA; cdr3_nt: TGTGCCAGCAGCGTAGTACCTCTCACCGGGACGACGAACACCGGGGAGCTGTTTTTT; cdr3_aa: CASSVVPLTGTTNTGELFF
v_call: TRBV20-1; j_call: TRBJ2-1; d_call: TRBD1; clone_size: once; cdr3_nt: TGCAGTGCGATACCGACCAGGGGGTATAATGAGCAGTTCTTC; cdr3_aa: CSAIPTRGYNEQFF
v_call: TRBV3-1; j_call: TRBJ2-7; d_call: TRBD2; clone_size: NA; cdr3_nt: TGTGCCAGCAGCCCGACTAGCGGGAGGGCCGCGAGCTCCTACAATGAGCAGTACTTC; cdr3_aa: CASSPTSGRAASSYNEQYF
v_call: TRBV29-1; j_call: TRBJ2-5; d_call: TRBD2; clone_size: NA; cdr3_nt: TGCAGCGTGGCCGGGACTAGACAAGAGACCCAGTACTTC; cdr3_aa: CSVAGTRQETQYF
v_call: TRBV10-3; j_call: TRBJ2-1; d_call: TRBD2; clone_size: few; cdr3_nt: TGTGCCATCAGTGAGTACAGGACTAGCGGGAGAGCTAATGAGCAGTTCTTC; cdr3_aa: CAISEYRTSGRANEQFF
v_call: TRBV5-1; j_call: TRBJ1-1; d_call: NA; clone_size: NA; cdr3_nt: TGCGCCAGCAGCTTGGCCACGACAGTCAACACTGAAGCTTTCTTT; cdr3_aa: CASSLATTVNTEAFF
v_call: TRBV18; j_call: TRBJ2-1; d_call: NA; clone_size: NA; cdr3_nt: TGTGCCAGCTCACCCGACAGGAATGAGCAGTTCTTC; cdr3_aa: CASSPDRNEQFF
v_call: TRBV4-2; j_call: TRBJ2-2; d_call: NA; clone_size: NA; cdr3_nt: TGTGCCAGCAGCCAAGAACCTAGCACCTCGAACACCGGGGAGCTGTTTTTT; cdr3_aa: CASSQEPSTSNTGELFF
v_call: TRBV29-1; j_call: TRBJ1-2; d_call: TRBD1; clone_size: NA; cdr3_nt: TGCAGCGGGGGGGACAGGGGACAGTTTGGCTACACCTTC; cdr3_aa: CSGGDRGQFGYTF
v_call: TRBV7-2; j_call: TRBJ2-5; d_call: NA; clone_size: once; cdr3_nt: TGTGCCAGCGGCCTTCCTGGGAGTACGACCCAGTACTTC; cdr3_aa: CASGLPGSTTQYF
v_call: TRBV7-2; j_call: TRBJ2-7; d_call: NA; clone_size: few; cdr3_nt: TGTGCCAGCAGCTTAGATCCTACCCGAGCCGAGCAGTACTTC; cdr3_aa: CASSLDPTRAEQYF
v_call: TRBV29-1; j_call: TRBJ1-1; d_call: TRBD1; clone_size: NA; cdr3_nt: TGCAGCGCCCAAAGACAGGGAGGTGGTGGTGAAGCTTTCTTT; cdr3_aa: CSAQRQGGGGEAFF
v_call: TRBV6-2/TRBV6-3; j_call: TRBJ2-1; d_call: TRBD2; clone_size: few; cdr3_nt: TGTGCCAGCAGCTTACGACGGACTAGTGACAATGAGCAGTTCTTC; cdr3_aa: CASSLRRTSDNEQFF
v_call: TRBV3-1; j_call: TRBJ2-1; d_call: TRBD2; clone_size: few; cdr3_nt: TGTGCCAGCCCCGGGACTAGCGGGAGGGCACATGAGCAGTTCTTC; cdr3_aa: CASPGTSGRAHEQFF
v_call: TRBV6-5; j_call: TRBJ2-7; d_call: TRBD2; clone_size: few; cdr3_nt: TGTGCCAGCAAGGGAGGGTCCGGGCCCCTCGGCGAGCAGTACTTC; cdr3_aa: CASKGGSGPLGEQYF
v_call: TRBV6-5; j_call: TRBJ2-5; d_call: TRBD2; clone_size: once; cdr3_nt: TGTGCCAGCAGCTCAAGCGGGAGAAAAGAGACCCAGTACTTC; cdr3_aa: CASSSSGRKETQYF
v_call: TRBV3-1; j_call: TRBJ2-6; d_call: TRBD1; clone_size: NA; cdr3_nt: TGTGCCAGCTGCCCGCAACCTGGACAGGTCTCTGGGGCCAACGTCCTGACTTTC; cdr3_aa: CASCPQPGQVSGANVLTF
v_call: TRBV12-3/TRBV12-4; j_call: TRBJ1-2; d_call: NA; clone_size: NA; cdr3_nt: TGTGCCAGCAGTTTTGCGGGAGGGTATGGCTACACCTTC; cdr3_aa: CASSFAGGYGYTF
v_call: TRBV20-1; j_call: TRBJ1-1; d_call: NA; clone_size: NA; cdr3_nt: TGCAGTGCCATCCTCCCAGGACCAGGCGGTATGAACACTGAAGCTTTCTTT; cdr3_aa: CSAILPGPGGMNTEAFF
v_call: TRBV7-6; j_call: TRBJ1-6; d_call: NA; clone_size: NA; cdr3_nt: TGTGCCAGCAGCTTAGCAACGGGGGTCAATTCACCCCTCCACTTT; cdr3_aa: CASSLATGVNSPLHF
v_call: TRBV5-4; j_call: TRBJ1-2; d_call: TRBD1; clone_size: few; cdr3_nt: TGTGCCAGCAGCATGGACAGGGAGGTTGGCTACACCTTC; cdr3_aa: CASSMDREVGYTF
v_call: TRBV25-1; j_call: TRBJ2-2; d_call: TRBD1; clone_size: few; cdr3_nt: TGTGCCAGCACTAACCTAGGGGGACAGGGGAACACCGGGGAGCTGTTTTTT; cdr3_aa: CASTNLGGQGNTGELFF
v_call: TRBV30; j_call: TRBJ2-3; d_call: NA; clone_size: few; cdr3_nt: TGTGCCTGCCACCAGCGGTCAAAAGATACGCAGTATTTT; cdr3_aa: CACHQRSKDTQYF
v_call: TRBV6-2/TRBV6-3; j_call: TRBJ2-3; d_call: NA; clone_size: NA; cdr3_nt: TGTGCCAGCAGTTTCGGTAGGGGGGGAGACCCCGGCACAGATACGCAGTATTTT; cdr3_aa: CASSFGRGGDPGTDTQYF
v_call: TRBV20-1; j_call: TRBJ2-3; d_call: NA; clone_size: few; cdr3_nt: TGCAGTGCTAGGGGAGACGGCGGTACAGATACGCAGTATTTT; cdr3_aa: CSARGDGGTDTQYF